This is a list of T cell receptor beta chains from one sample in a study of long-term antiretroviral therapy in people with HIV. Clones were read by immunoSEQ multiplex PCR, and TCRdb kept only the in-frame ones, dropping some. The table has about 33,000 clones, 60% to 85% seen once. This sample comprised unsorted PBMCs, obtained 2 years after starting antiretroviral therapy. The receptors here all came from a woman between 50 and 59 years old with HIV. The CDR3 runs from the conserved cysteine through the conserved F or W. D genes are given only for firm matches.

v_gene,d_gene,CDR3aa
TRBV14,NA,CASSAVRTYGYTF
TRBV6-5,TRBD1,CASRGDRGQNGELFF
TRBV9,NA,CASSATTGLFSGANVLTF
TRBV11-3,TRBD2,CASSSGGSGANVLTF
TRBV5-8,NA,CASSFARGVHNEQFF
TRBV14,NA,CASSRTERTEAFF
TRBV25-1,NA,CASSESGVSGANVLTF
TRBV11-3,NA,CASSSGDSGANVLTF
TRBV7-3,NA,CASSHSPGDEQYF
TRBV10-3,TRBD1,CAISESREGAGGYTF
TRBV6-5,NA,CASSTTWEANQPQHF
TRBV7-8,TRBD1,CASSLGRQGHGNTIYF
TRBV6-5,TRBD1,CASTGQGGKPLHF
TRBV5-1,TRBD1,CASSLMGQGGNSPLHF
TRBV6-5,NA,CASSSVRGETQETQYF
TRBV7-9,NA,CASSLVSARDTPGDTQYF
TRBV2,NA,CASGLDGIAIRGGYQPQHF
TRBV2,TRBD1,CASRLGQGGSGANVLTF
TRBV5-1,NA,CASSLEPNPETQYF
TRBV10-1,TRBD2,CASSELSTSVGGKNIQYF
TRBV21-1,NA,CAISLFYEQYF
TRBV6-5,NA,CASSWGRDNEKLFF
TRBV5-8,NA,CASSFPRGRQSNQPQHF
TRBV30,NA,CAWNFPSGTTNEKLFF
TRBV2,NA,CASSENELGQETQYF
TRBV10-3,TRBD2,CAISETLAGTYNEQFF
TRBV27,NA,CASSLTAGANYGYTF
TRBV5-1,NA,CASSYRGEQFF
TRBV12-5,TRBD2,CASGPGTSGYQETQYF
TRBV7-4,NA,CASSLDSNQPQHF
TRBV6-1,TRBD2,CASSEVTSGTQYF
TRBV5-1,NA,CASSLDAGMETQYF
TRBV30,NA,CAWRIKGGFETQYF
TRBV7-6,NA,CASSSNNSPLHF
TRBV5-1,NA,CASSLVGGPPYNEQFF
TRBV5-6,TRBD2,CASSERGGAYEQYF
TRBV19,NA,CASSARTVYGYTF
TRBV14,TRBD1,CASSSRDRGYEQYF
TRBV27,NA,CASKDRLTSTDTQYF